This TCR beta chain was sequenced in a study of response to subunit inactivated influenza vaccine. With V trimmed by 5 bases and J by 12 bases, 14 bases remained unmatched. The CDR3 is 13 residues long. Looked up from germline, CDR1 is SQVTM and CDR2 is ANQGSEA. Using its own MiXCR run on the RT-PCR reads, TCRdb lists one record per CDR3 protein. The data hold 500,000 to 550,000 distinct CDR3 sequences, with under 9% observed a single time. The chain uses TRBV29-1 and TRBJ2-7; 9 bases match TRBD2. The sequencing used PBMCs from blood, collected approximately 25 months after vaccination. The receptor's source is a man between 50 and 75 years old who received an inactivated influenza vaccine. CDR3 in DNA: TGCAGCGTTCGAGAGGGGCGGGAGGGATTTCTGTACTTC. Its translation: CSVREGREGFLYF.